This T cell receptor beta chain appears in the sequencing data of a study of T cell changes during pregnancy in multiple sclerosis. This clone appeared once. Method: immunoSEQ multiplex PCR; TCRdb's copy keeps in-frame clones and lacks some. Here the sample spans some 21,000 clones, approximately 90% being singletons. Per germline, CDR1 MNHEY and CDR2 SVGAGI. The CDR3 consists of 14 residues. Germline trimming cut 7 bases from V and 4 bases from J; bases unmatched to any gene: 6. The starting material was CD4+ T cells from peripheral blood mononuclear cells, obtained in the third trimester of pregnancy. J is TRBJ1-4 and V is TRBV6-5, with 7 positions matching TRBD1. The clonotype originates from a female donor with multiple sclerosis, enrolled in a pregnancy study. CDR3 sequence: CASTRRGLNEKLFF. DNA of the CDR3: TGTGCCAGCACCCGGAGGGGGCTTAATGAAAAACTGTTTTTT.